This is a list of T cell receptor beta chains from one sample in a study of T and B cells in COVID-19 patients. TCRdb reprocessed the multiplex PCR reads with MiXCR, giving one entry per CDR3 protein. This table has more than 9,500 distinct CDR3 sequences, roughly 30% appearing once. The sample comprised blood. The receptors were sampled from a human donor who had recovered from COVID-19. Each CDR3 is given without its conserved first and last residue. Fields, in order: V gene, J gene, CDR3 protein.

TRBV6-5,TRBJ2-3,ASSPFWGTSTDTQY
TRBV5-1,TRBJ2-4,ASSPRQASGAKNIQY
TRBV12-3/TRBV12-4,TRBJ1-2,ASSLTGAINYT
TRBV6-2/TRBV6-3,TRBJ1-1,ASSYNVGVWMNTEAF
TRBV20-1,TRBJ2-7,SAPLEPRYEQY
TRBV6-5,TRBJ1-2,ASSTQGPDGYT
TRBV19,TRBJ1-2,ASSKNRGNYGYT
TRBV10-2,TRBJ2-2,ASKAGGNGALF
TRBV6-5,TRBJ2-1,ASKGLAGGTPTYNEQF
TRBV6-2/TRBV6-3,TRBJ1-2,ASSYSLSRGGYT
TRBV6-2/TRBV6-3,TRBJ1-3,ATLRGPGGNTIY
TRBV6-4,TRBJ1-1,ASSFKDTEAF
TRBV19,TRBJ2-2,ASKGTSGTNTGELF
TRBV7-2,TRBJ2-1,ASSLDGQNYNEQF
TRBV6-1,TRBJ1-6,ASNRANNSPLH
TRBV12-3/TRBV12-4,TRBJ2-1,ASIGLTETSGSNDEQF
TRBV18,TRBJ2-3,ASSPQGGDTDTQY
TRBV27,TRBJ1-4,ASSRATNEKLF
TRBV11-3,TRBJ1-1,ASSLEVGGQGSTEAF
TRBV6-2/TRBV6-3,TRBJ2-1,ASSLLGRGAGYEQF
TRBV11-3,TRBJ2-7,ASSPTGQSYEQY
TRBV13,TRBJ2-3,ASSLAPAATDTQY
TRBV18,TRBJ1-1,ASSPGLNTEAF
TRBV30,TRBJ2-3,AWSASYGTQY
TRBV6-2/TRBV6-3,TRBJ2-3,ASTWGETQY
TRBV5-1,TRBJ1-1,ASSGGQGRADTEAF
TRBV4-3,TRBJ2-2,ASSQDAGPDSLFDTRELF
TRBV20-1,TRBJ2-7,SAPGRTYEQY
TRBV20-1,TRBJ2-5,SARHPRGGETQY
TRBV10-3,TRBJ2-7,AISESSGGSYEQY
TRBV19,TRBJ1-5,ASTGGGRPQH
TRBV30,TRBJ1-6,AWSAGDLNSPLH
TRBV5-1,TRBJ2-3,ASSLDGRGRADTQY
TRBV7-2,TRBJ1-5,ASSTQGNQPQH
TRBV5-1,TRBJ1-6,ASSLSLVSGRFSYSPLH
TRBV15,TRBJ1-1,ATSPRQGNTEAF
TRBV19,TRBJ1-6,ASSMRNSPLH
TRBV19,TRBJ1-6,ASREQGRNSPLH
TRBV15,TRBJ1-6,ATSRDRGRGGMSYNSPLH
TRBV12-3/TRBV12-4,TRBJ2-3,ASGSGNTDTQY
TRBV28,TRBJ1-2,ASSSGVYGYT
TRBV14,TRBJ2-1,ASSRLSGEAYEQF
TRBV6-5,TRBJ1-1,ASSREPWDTEAF
TRBV5-6,TRBJ2-7,ASSLYAGTYEQY
TRBV19,TRBJ1-1,ASSIRTEMNTEAF
TRBV5-3,TRBJ1-6,ARSSQGQEYNSPLH